These T cell receptor beta chains were read from a single sample in a study of cytomegalovirus exposure and HLA in healthy donors. The table came from immunoSEQ multiplex PCR; TCRdb's copy has only in-frame clones and leaves some out. The table has roughly 93,000 clones, 80% seen once. The sample taken for sequencing was PBMCs. Receptors originate from a man younger than 45 in good health and CMV-seronegative. The CDR3 runs from the conserved cysteine through the conserved F or W. Fields, in order: J gene, clone size, D gene, V gene, CDR3 DNA, CDR3 protein. The D gene is left open where the match is weak. The size field is filled for only some rows; it gives once, few, many or a size class.

>TRBJ2-7|NA|TRBD2|TRBV29-1
TGCAGCGTTGGAGGGCTAGCGGGCTCCTACGAGCAGTACTTC
CSVGGLAGSYEQYF
>TRBJ1-2|once|TRBD1|TRBV7-9
TGTGCCAGCAGCGTAACAGGGGGCCCAGGCTATGGCTACACCTTC
CASSVTGGPGYGYTF
>TRBJ2-6|NA|TRBD1|TRBV7-8
TGTGCCAGCAGCTACTTGACAGGGTATGGGGCCAACGTCCTGACTTTC
CASSYLTGYGANVLTF
>TRBJ1-2|NA|NA|TRBV5-1
TGCGCCAGCAGCTTGTCACAGGGAAGGGATGGCTACACCTTC
CASSLSQGRDGYTF
>TRBJ2-2|once|NA|TRBV4-3
TGCGCCAGCAGCCAAGGGCCAGGGCAATACACCGGGGAGCTGTTTTTT
CASSQGPGQYTGELFF
>TRBJ2-1|NA|TRBD2|TRBV25-1
TGTGCCAGCAGTGCCCAGCGGGGGTTCAATGAGCAGTTCTTC
CASSAQRGFNEQFF
>TRBJ1-2|once|NA|TRBV6-1
TGTGCCAGCAGCGCAGGGTTCTTGGATGGCTACACCTTC
CASSAGFLDGYTF
>TRBJ1-2|NA|NA|TRBV28
TGTGCCAGCAGCCGCTATGGCTACACCTTC
CASSRYGYTF
>TRBJ1-6|NA|TRBD1|TRBV5-1
TGCGCCAGCAGCTTGGCCCGGACAGGACCCCTAGATAATTCACCCCTCCACTTT
CASSLARTGPLDNSPLHF
>TRBJ1-4|once|NA|TRBV30
TGTGCCTGGAGTAACAGGGAAAAACTGTTTTTT
CAWSNREKLFF
>TRBJ2-2|once|NA|TRBV11-3
TGTGCCAGCAGCTTAGTGGTCACAGGGAGCCGGGGGGAGCTGTTTTTT
CASSLVVTGSRGELFF
>TRBJ1-1|NA|NA|TRBV7-6
TGTGCCAGCAGCTACGGACAGAACACTGAAGCTTTCTTT
CASSYGQNTEAFF
>TRBJ1-1|NA|NA|TRBV5-1
TGCGCCAGCAGCTCAAAGGACAGTCTCACTGAAGCTTTCTTT
CASSSKDSLTEAFF
>TRBJ2-1|NA|NA|TRBV30
TGTGCCTGGAAAGTCGGGAGCTATGAGCAGTTCTTC
CAWKVGSYEQFF
>TRBJ1-2|NA|NA|TRBV25-1
TGTGCCAGCAAACGGGGGGGCGAGGGCTATGGCTACACCTTC
CASKRGGEGYGYTF
>TRBJ1-5|NA|TRBD1|TRBV5-4
TGCGCCAGCAGCCCTGGGACAGGAGTTCAGCCCCAGCATTTT
CASSPGTGVQPQHF
>TRBJ1-1|once|NA|TRBV18
TGTGCCAGCTCACCACTCCCCGGGGTGAGGGTGTACACTGAAGCTTTCTTT
CASSPLPGVRVYTEAFF
>TRBJ2-1|NA|TRBD1|TRBV18
TGTGCCAGCTCGGGGATCTTGGGACAGGGGGCGAATGAGCAGTTCTTC
CASSGILGQGANEQFF
>TRBJ2-1|few|TRBD1|TRBV25-1
TGTGCCAGCACTGGGCAGACAGGGGGCGCCCAGGGGGATGAGCAGTTCTTC
CASTGQTGGAQGDEQFF
>TRBJ2-5|NA|TRBD1|TRBV5-1
TGCGCCAGCAGCCTCGGGACAGGTCGCCAAGAGACCCAGTACTTC
CASSLGTGRQETQYF
>TRBJ2-2|NA|TRBD1|TRBV10-3
TGTGCCATCAGTACCGGGACAGGGGACACCGGGGAGCTGTTTTTT
CAISTGTGDTGELFF
>TRBJ2-1|NA|TRBD2|TRBV6-4
TGTGCCAGCAGTGTCGGGACTAGTATGGGTGAGCAGTTCTTC
CASSVGTSMGEQFF
>TRBJ2-7|NA|NA|TRBV9
TGTGCCAGCAGCGTCGGCGCCGGGACAAGATTCGAGCAGTACTTC
CASSVGAGTRFEQYF
>TRBJ2-2|NA|NA|TRBV5-4
TGTGCCAGCAGCGCGGGTACCCTAACCGGGGTCACCGGGGAGCTGTTTTTT
CASSAGTLTGVTGELFF
>TRBJ2-6|NA|TRBD1|TRBV5-4
TGTGCCAGCAGCCTGGGACAGGGGGGATTCTCTGGGGCCAACGTCCTGACTTTC
CASSLGQGGFSGANVLTF
>TRBJ2-2|NA|NA|TRBV28
TGTGCCAGCAGTTTACTCCCTCTGTCCGGGGAGCTGTTTTTT
CASSLLPLSGELFF
>TRBJ2-1|NA|TRBD1|TRBV10-3
TGTGCCATCAGTAGCTCCGGGACAGGATACAATGAGCAGTTCTTC
CAISSSGTGYNEQFF
>TRBJ1-4|few|TRBD1|TRBV15
TGTGCCACCAGCCGGCCGGGGGACAGGGCTGAAAAACTGTTTTTT
CATSRPGDRAEKLFF
>TRBJ2-1|NA|TRBD1|TRBV6-5
TGTGCCAGCAGGCCCACAGGGGGATCCTACAATGAGCAGTTCTTC
CASRPTGGSYNEQFF
>TRBJ2-1|NA|NA|TRBV29-1
TGCAGCGTTGGCAGGGAATACAATGAGCAGTTCTTC
CSVGREYNEQFF
>TRBJ1-5|NA|NA|TRBV7-9
TGTTCCAGCAGCCATGGCGGTCAGCCCCAGCATTTT
CSSSHGGQPQHF
>TRBJ2-7|NA|TRBD1|TRBV6-1
TGTGCCAGCAGTGAAGGGGACAGCTCCTACGAGCAGTACTTC
CASSEGDSSYEQYF
>TRBJ2-7|NA|TRBD1|TRBV5-4
TGTGCCAGCAGCTTGGACTGGACAGGGGCCTACGAGCAGTACTTC
CASSLDWTGAYEQYF
>TRBJ2-7|NA|NA|TRBV7-2
TGTGCCAGCAGCCGGACAGACTCCTACGAGCAGTACTTC
CASSRTDSYEQYF
>TRBJ2-7|NA|TRBD1|TRBV25-1
TGTGCCAGCAGTGCCATTGGACAGGGGGCTTACGAGCAGTACTTC
CASSAIGQGAYEQYF
>TRBJ1-2|NA|NA|TRBV27
TGTGCCAGCAGTTCAGACCGCGACAGAGCACATGGCTACACCTTC
CASSSDRDRAHGYTF
>TRBJ2-5|NA|TRBD2|TRBV29-1
TGCAGCGTTGGGACACGACTAGCTGGAGAGACCCAGTACTTC
CSVGTRLAGETQYF
>TRBJ1-1|NA|NA|TRBV19
TGTGCCAGTAGACCCGGAGCTTATGAAGCTTTCTTT
CASRPGAYEAFF
>TRBJ2-7|NA|NA|TRBV27
TGTGCCAGCAGTCCCTCCGCTGGGGCGGCCCTATACGAGCAGTACTTC
CASSPSAGAALYEQYF
>TRBJ2-3|NA|TRBD1|TRBV27
TGTGCCAGCAGTTTACAGGGGGCTGCCACAGATACGCAGTATTTT
CASSLQGAATDTQYF
>TRBJ1-6|NA|NA|TRBV27
TGTGCCAGCAGTAAGAGGGACACGTCGGCGGGACCCCTCCACTTT
CASSKRDTSAGPLHF